Listed below are T cell receptor beta chains from one sample, sequenced in a study of blood T cell repertoires in COVID-19. Clones were read by immunoSEQ multiplex PCR, and TCRdb kept only the in-frame ones, dropping some. Of 200,000 to 300,000 clones listed, about four fifths are singletons. Sequences were obtained from peripheral blood. The receptors were sampled from a woman of 80 years or more with COVID-19, enrolled during active disease. The conserved cysteine and the conserved F or W are not part of the CDR3 here. Each record gives: V gene, clone size, J gene, CDR3 protein. The size of a clone is reported for some rows only, either as once, few or many, or as a class for expanded clones.

V: TRBV3-1/TRBV3-2; size: .; J: TRBJ1-3; CDR3: ASSQDRSISGNTIY
V: TRBV7-9; size: .; J: TRBJ2-7; CDR3: ASSSSTGVARSYEQY
V: TRBV18; size: .; J: TRBJ2-1; CDR3: ASSSDTPASEQF
V: TRBV27; size: once; J: TRBJ2-1; CDR3: ASTIRQGANSYNEQF
V: TRBV6-6; size: .; J: TRBJ2-1; CDR3: ASSLGTSGSPHPYNEQF
V: TRBV7-2; size: .; J: TRBJ2-1; CDR3: ASSLGLQGYNEQF
V: TRBV7-2; size: .; J: TRBJ2-7; CDR3: ASSLGQGTREQY
V: TRBV6-5; size: .; J: TRBJ1-1; CDR3: ASSYRRDRGSEAF
V: TRBV4-3; size: .; J: TRBJ1-1; CDR3: ASRVSGGNTEAF
V: TRBV4-3; size: .; J: TRBJ2-2; CDR3: ASSHETSDRTGELF
V: TRBV10-2; size: once; J: TRBJ2-7; CDR3: ASGPDRLSYEQY
V: TRBV7-3; size: .; J: TRBJ1-3; CDR3: ASSLPGHGRNTIY
V: TRBV5-5; size: .; J: TRBJ2-5; CDR3: ASSLVLAGGRLYQETQY
V: TRBV7-9; size: once; J: TRBJ1-5; CDR3: ASSLGGAGSKPQH
V: TRBV6-5; size: .; J: TRBJ2-1; CDR3: ASSKSGGGANEQF
V: TRBV6-5; size: .; J: TRBJ2-1; CDR3: ASKPPAGNEQF